The clone carrying this T cell receptor (beta chain) was found a few times. Antigen: not known. CDR1 and CDR2 from the germline V gene are MNHEY and SVGEGT. With 0 bases removed from V and 1 base from J, the gap between germline ends came to 9 bases. The CDR3 is made up of 15 amino acids. The data originate from a study of CD8 T cells in ankylosing spondylitis. The study's findings and limits: It appeared that ankylosing spondylitis blood was characterized by a TCR beta motif of eight highly homologous variants. Before this, some motif variants had been reported in reactive arthritis synovial fluid and blood. Peripheral blood samples showed relatively rare disease-linked clones, and these clones were CD8+. The study looked at matched synovial fluid samples from ankylosing spondylitis patients. Disease-linked clones were reported to be significantly enriched there.

The TCR beta libraries were generated through quantitative 5'-RACE incorporating molecular barcodes. One entry per CDR3 protein, called by TCRdb with MiXCR from the 5' RACE reads. The table includes 100,000 to 150,000 distinct CDR3 sequences, 17% detected once. The chain carries TRBV6-2 or TRBV6-3 and TRBJ1-1, with D uncertain. Material for sequencing was blood, either unsorted or a sorted T cell fraction (not recorded which). This sequence was found in a male donor with ankylosing spondylitis. CDR3 amino acids: CASSYSGFENTEAFF. In nucleotides, the CDR3 is TGTGCCAGCAGTTACTCGGGGTTTGAGAACACTGAAGCTTTCTTT.